The 22 T cell receptor beta chains reported below all come from one sample, sequenced in a study of blood T cell repertoires in COVID-19. Measured with immunoSEQ multiplex PCR; TCRdb has only the in-frame clones, and not every one. The top ten clones hold approximately 5% of a sample with hundreds of thousands of clones, about 82% of them seen once. Sequenced sample: peripheral blood. The receptors derive from a man aged 50 to 59 with COVID-19, enrolled during active disease.

The chain combines TRBV6-1 with TRBJ1-2; D remains unclear. Between the trimmed V and J ends, which lost 1 base and 7 bases, there was a span of 13 bases. The germline V gene encodes CDR1 MNHNS and CDR2 SASEGT. The CDR3 totals 14 residues. In DNA, the CDR3 is TGTGCCAGCAGTGAAGATAATCAGCGGGGTGGCTACACCTTC. Translating it yields CASSEDNQRGGYTF.

This clone came up a few times. This chain connects TRBV2 to TRBJ1-1; D possibly corresponds to TRBD1 (6 bases). Germline loops: CDR1 SNHLY, CDR2 FYNNEI. Trimming shortened V by 6 bases and J by 7 bases, and 15 bases separated the two germline ends. This CDR3 has 13 residues. The CDR3 loop is CASREQGLGEAFF. As DNA, the CDR3 is TGTGCCAGCAGGGAACAGGGTTTGGGTGAAGCTTTCTTT.

A few counts support this clone. This sequence joins TRBV21-1 and TRBJ2-7; the tabulated D call, TRBD1, remains unverified against the DNA. TRBV21-1 corresponds to a pseudogene. This CDR3 has 14 residues. The CDR3 coding sequence is TGTGCCAGCAGGGGCCGACAGGGGAGTTACGAGCAGTACTTC. This translates into CASRGRQGSYEQYF.

The V gene is TRBV5-6, the J gene TRBJ2-7; tentative D call: TRBD1 (5 bases). Germline CDR1 is SGHDT and CDR2 is YYEEEE. There are 14 residues in the CDR3. Deletions cut 4 bases from V and 0 bases from J, with 11 bases between. The CDR3 nucleotides are TGTGCCAGCAGCGGTCCAGGGCCCTCCTACGAGCAGTACTTC. Protein sequence: CASSGPGPSYEQYF.

V and J are TRBV11-3 and TRBJ2-1; 8 bases align to TRBD2. From germline, CDR1 is SGHNT and CDR2 YENEEA. The V and J ends lost 0 bases and 4 bases, in that order; junction bases with no gene match: 8. CDR3 length: 17 amino acids. As DNA, the CDR3 is TGTGCCAGCAGCTTAGATTCCACTGGCGGGGGGTACAATGAGCAGTTCTTC. As protein: CASSLDSTGGGYNEQFF.

J is TRBJ2-5 and V is TRBV20-1, with TRBD2 matching 8 bases. With V trimmed by 3 bases and J by 2 bases, 5 bases remained unmatched. The germline V gene has CDR1 DFQATT and CDR2 SNEGSKA (reference sequence). CDR3 length equals 14 residues. The CDR3 DNA sequence: TGCAGTGCTAGTTGGCTAGCGGGTCAAGAGACCCAGTACTTC. Its protein is CSASWLAGQETQYF.

This rearrangement joins TRBV18 to TRBJ2-7; 7 bases align to TRBD1. The CDR3 sequence is 14 residues long. Germline values: CDR1 KGHSH, CDR2 LQKENI. V shed 1 base, J shed 5 bases, and the junction held 5 bases outside the gene matches. The CDR3, as DNA: TGTGCCAGCTCACCACGGACAGGCTTGAACGAGCAGTACTTC. Protein: CASSPRTGLNEQYF.

This clone was recorded at least ten times. The gene calls are TRBV6-2 or TRBV6-3 and TRBJ1-1; D gene ambiguous. V lost 3 bases and J lost 1, with 6 bases in between. This CDR3 is built from 13 residues. Germline CDR1 MNHEY, CDR2 SVGEGT. The CDR3 here is CASSYWANTEAFF. The CDR3 nucleotides read TGTGCCAGCAGTTATTGGGCGAACACTGAAGCTTTCTTT.

The chain recombines TRBV11-3 with TRBJ2-1; D uncertain. V shed 4 bases and J shed 6 bases, with 7 bases lying between them. In germline, CDR1 is SGHNT, CDR2 YENEEA. The CDR3 length is 12 residues. CDR3 nucleotide sequence: TGTGCCAGCAGCTCCAAATTCAATGAGCAGTTCTTC. Translating it yields CASSSKFNEQFF.

This clone has more than one count but fewer than ten. The same CDR3 also results from other DNA sequences found in this sample. V usage is TRBV2 and J usage is TRBJ1-5; D call uncertain. V lost 4 bases to trimming and J lost 2 bases, with 9 bases between them. Germline values: CDR1 SNHLY, CDR2 FYNNEI. The CDR3 consists of 14 residues. CDR3 region: CASSVERGNQPQHF. The CDR3 DNA follows: TGTGCCAGCAGTGTGGAGCGTGGCAATCAGCCCCAGCATTTT.

The rearrangement links TRBV6-5 to TRBJ1-5, with 7 bases fitting TRBD1. After removal of 2 bases from V and 0 bases from J, the junction contained 4 bases not matched to a gene. Per germline, CDR1 MNHEY and CDR2 SVGAGI. The CDR3 consists of 16 residues. The CDR3 bases are TGTGCCAGCAGTTACGGACAGGCTTATAGCAATCAGCCCCAGCATTTT. As protein: CASSYGQAYSNQPQHF.

The V call is TRBV7-2, the J call TRBJ2-3; 7 positions agree with TRBD2. The CDR3 covers 14 residues. J gave up 2 bases and V 8 bases, and 7 bases lay outside the gene matches. Germline CDR1 and CDR2: SGHTA and FQGNSA. Here the CDR3 DNA reads TGTGCCAGCGGGGAGCGGGGTGTCACAGATACGCAGTATTTT. It specifies CASGERGVTDTQYF.

J is TRBJ2-7 and V is TRBV28; D might be TRBD2 (6 bases). Trimming pared 6 bases from V and 3 bases from J, leaving 15 bases between. Germline CDR1 and CDR2: MDHEN and SYDVKM. The CDR3 is made up of 14 amino acids. CDR3 protein: CASSPAGQNYEQYF. CDR3 coding DNA: TGTGCCAGCAGCCCCGCGGGGCAGAACTACGAGCAGTACTTC.

This chain uses TRBV30 with TRBJ2-1; TRBD1 is a possible D gene (6 bases). The germline V gene has CDR1 GTSNPN and CDR2 SVGIG (reference sequence). The length of the CDR3 is 12 residues. The V end was cut by 4 bases, the J end by 10 bases, with 14 bases between. DNA of the CDR3: TGTGCCTGGACCTCGGTGGGGGCAGAGCAGTTCTTC. The encoded protein is CAWTSVGAEQFF.

The chain is built from TRBV10-3 and TRBJ2-2; D gene uncertain. This CDR3 spans 11 amino acids. V lost 3 bases, J lost 7 bases, and 3 bases lay in between. Per the germline V gene, CDR1 is ENHRY and CDR2 is SYGVKD. The CDR3 coding sequence is TGTGCCATCAGTGACTACGGGGAGCTGTTTTTT. Protein sequence: CAISDYGELFF.

This clone was seen once. The same CDR3 is also encoded by other DNA sequences in this sample. The rearrangement joins TRBV5-1 to TRBJ2-2; tentatively, D is TRBD2 (5 bases). Germline V CDR1 and CDR2: SGHRS, YFSETQ. Trimming cost V 0 bases and J 5 bases, with 11 bases left between them. This CDR3 has 15 amino acids. The CDR3 loop is CASSLAGEGTGELFF. CDR3 in DNA: TGCGCCAGCAGCTTGGCCGGGGAAGGGACCGGGGAGCTGTTTTTT.

V and J are TRBV9 and TRBJ1-2, with D maybe TRBD1 (6 bases). The V and J ends lost 2 bases and 8 bases respectively, with 10 bases between them. The CDR3 spans 12 residues. CDR1 and CDR2 (germline): SGDLS, YYNGEE. In nucleotides, the CDR3 is TGTGCCAGCAGCGTTACAGGGAACGGCTACACCTTC. Protein: CASSVTGNGYTF.

This chain joins TRBV6-5 and TRBJ1-5; 9 bases map to TRBD1. CDR1 MNHEY and CDR2 SVGAGI come from the germline V gene. This CDR3 has 14 amino acids. The J segment lost 9 bases and the V segment lost 11 bases, leaving 14 bases of the junction unmatched. CDR3: CAAAESGQGRPQHF. The CDR3 DNA sequence: TGTGCCGCCGCCGAGTCGGGACAGGGACGGCCCCAGCATTTT.

J is TRBJ1-4 and V is TRBV30; weak D call: TRBD1 (6 bases). The V gene lost 6 bases and the J gene lost 0 bases, with 17 bases spanning the gap. Germline CDR1 and CDR2: GTSNPN and SVGIG (reference sequence). The CDR3 spans 16 residues. The CDR3 spells CACPGGAQATNEKLFF. CDR3 in DNA: TGTGCCTGCCCGGGGGGGGCGCAAGCAACTAATGAAAAACTGTTTTTT.

This chain connects TRBV5-1 to TRBJ2-3; no clear D gene. The ends were cut back, 0 bases at V and 2 bases at J, with 4 bases in the middle. Germline assignment: CDR1 SGHRS and CDR2 YFSETQ. The CDR3 consists of 13 residues. The CDR3 here is CASSLGATDTQYF. Here the CDR3 DNA reads TGCGCCAGCAGCTTGGGGGCCACAGATACGCAGTATTTT.

A single count supports this clone. This chain links TRBV21-1 with TRBJ1-6; TRBD1 is the table's D call and was not checked against the DNA. TRBV21-1 counts as a pseudogene. The CDR3 covers 15 residues. In nucleotides, the CDR3 is TGTGCCAGCAGCAAAATGGACAGGAATAATTCACCCCTCCACTTT. Its protein is CASSKMDRNNSPLHF.

The chain uses TRBV7-8 and TRBJ2-3; 11 nucleotides line up with TRBD1. V gave up 8 bases and J gave up 2 bases; unmatched junction bases: 6. CDR1 is SGHVS and CDR2 is FQNEAQ in the germline V gene. The length of the CDR3 is 15 residues. This CDR3 is CASSGTGGLTDTQYF. Here the CDR3 DNA reads TGTGCCAGCTCCGGGACAGGGGGTCTCACAGATACGCAGTATTTT. The full variable domain, rest sourced from reference TRBV7-8 and TRBJ2-3, is GAGVSQSPRYKVAKRGQDVALRCDPISGHVSLFWYQQALGQGPEFLTYFQNEAQLDKSGLPSDRFFAERPEGSVSTLKIQRTQQEDSAVYLCASSGTGGLTDTQYFGPGTRLTVL.